The sample holds a few counts of the clone carrying this T cell receptor beta chain. No antigen is known for it. These data are taken from a study of CD8+ T cells in alopecia areata. Whole-study context: Treated patients were given 5 to 10 mg oral tofacitinib twice daily. Study-level points and caveats: There were also resident alphabeta T cells of normal skin sequenced in scalp samples. Greater clonality was observed in lesional scalp samples, especially alopecia totalis/universalis, versus normal scalp. Many expanded lesional clones persisted in scalp and blood during tofacitinib treatment.

Described treatment: oral pan-JAK inhibitor, 5-10 mg twice daily. Reverse transcription of extracted RNA yielded cDNA, which provided the sequencing template. Profiled with immunoSEQ multiplex PCR; TCRdb holds only in-frame clones, not every one. In the table there are 200,000 or so clones, about three fifths of which are singletons. V was shortened by 4 bases and J by 2 bases, with 15 bases between the two germline ends. The CDR3 is 15 amino acids. Germline V lookup: CDR1 MNHNY, CDR2 SVGAGI (reference sequence). J is TRBJ2-7 and V is TRBV6-6, with D perhaps TRBD2 (6 bases). The sample here was CD4+ T cells sorted from blood, taken at week 24, from a patient treated with tofacitinib. The clonotype comes from a human donor with alopecia areata. The CDR3 DNA reads as TGTGCCAGCAGTTCGACTAGTGTCTTCCCCTACGAGCAGTACTTC. Translation: CASSSTSVFPYEQYF.